One and the same sample provided the 29 T cell receptor beta chains below, sequenced in a study of blood T cell repertoires in COVID-19. Generated by immunoSEQ multiplex PCR, the TCRdb table keeps only in-frame clones and is missing some. The sample lists some 170,000 clones; approximately 88% were seen once. The sequenced material came from peripheral blood. These receptors came from a woman aged 60-70 years who had recovered from COVID-19.

This clone was seen just once. This chain links TRBV6-5 with TRBJ1-1; no clear D gene. In germline, CDR1 is MNHEY, CDR2 SVGAGI. V lost 6 bases to trimming and J lost 1 base, with 9 bases between them. This CDR3 has 13 residues. For the CDR3, the DNA is TGTGCCAGCAGGGTAGCGTGGAACACTGAAGCTTTCTTT. Amino acids: CASRVAWNTEAFF.

CDR3 in amino acids: CASSSNRHSGVLDEKLFF. DNA of the CDR3: TGTGCCAGCAGCTCGAACCGGCACTCAGGGGTGTTGGATGAAAAACTGTTTTTT. The rearrangement joins TRBV5-6 to TRBJ1-4; D might be TRBD1 (6 bases). The ends were cut back, 3 bases at V and 6 bases at J, with 24 bases in the middle. Germline CDR1 reads SGHDT; CDR2 reads YYEEEE. This CDR3 spans 18 amino acids.

V is TRBV24-1 and J is TRBJ2-2; 9 bases are shared with TRBD1. Germline CDR1 reads KGHDR; CDR2 reads SFDVKD. The CDR3 has 16 residues. J was trimmed by 4 bases and V by 7 bases; bases with no gene match: 9. CDR3 amino acids: CATSAIQGASTGELFF. Written as DNA, the CDR3 is TGTGCCACCAGCGCAATACAGGGGGCGAGCACCGGGGAGCTGTTTTTT.

This clone was recorded once. The chain carries TRBV4-3 and TRBJ2-7; D not resolved. Germline V gene lookup returns CDR1 LGHNA and CDR2 YSLEER. There are 14 residues in the CDR3. V gave up 1 base and J gave up 3 bases, with 10 bases separating them. CDR3 DNA: TGCGCCAGCAGCCAAGTCACGGGTTACTACGAGCAGTACTTC. Its translation is CASSQVTGYYEQYF.

The V gene is TRBV6-5, the J gene TRBJ2-7, with a weak D call TRBD2 (7 bases). Germline lookup yields CDR1 MNHEY and CDR2 SVGAGI. The CDR3 runs to 15 residues. Trimming cost V 4 bases and J 4 bases, with 17 bases left between them. The CDR3 protein is CASSSTGGGPYEQYF. Written as DNA, the CDR3 is TGTGCCAGCAGTTCAACGGGGGGCGGCCCTTACGAGCAGTACTTC.

Only a few counts were recorded for this clone. The chain combines TRBV6-5 with TRBJ2-1; 9 bases agree with TRBD2. This CDR3 contains 15 residues. V trimming: 6 bases; J trimming: 4 bases; junction bases outside the gene matches: 7. Germline V CDR1 and CDR2: MNHEY, SVGAGI. The CDR3 here is CASRRGGAKYNEQFF. In DNA, the CDR3 is TGTGCCAGCAGGCGCGGGGGGGCCAAATACAATGAGCAGTTCTTC.

This sequence joins TRBV9 and TRBJ2-3; the D gene is possibly TRBD2 (7 bases). Between the trimmed V and J ends, which lost 2 bases and 4 bases, there was a span of 11 bases. Germline V lookup: CDR1 SGDLS, CDR2 YYNGEE. The CDR3 covers 14 residues. CDR3 DNA: TGTGCCAGCAGCGTCGGGGGGCCGCCAGATACGCAGTATTTT. Encoded protein: CASSVGGPPDTQYF.

The V and J genes are TRBV18 and TRBJ2-3; 7 positions agree with TRBD1. Germline CDR1 reads KGHSH; CDR2 reads LQKENI. After removal of 2 bases from V and 3 bases from J, the junction contained 2 bases not matched to a gene. The CDR3 extends over 14 amino acids. CDR3 sequence (DNA): TGTGCCAGCTCACCAAGCAGGGGGACAGATACGCAGTATTTT. Amino acid sequence: CASSPSRGTDTQYF.

The gene calls are TRBV4-1 and TRBJ1-2, with D perhaps TRBD1 (5 bases). Germline CDR1 reads MGHRA; CDR2 reads YSYEKL. The CDR3 contains 14 residues. V lost 2 bases, J lost 6 bases, and 13 bases lay in between. The DNA for the CDR3 is TGCGCCAGCAGCCAACTAACCTTACAGGATGGCTACACCTTC. It specifies CASSQLTLQDGYTF.

The rearrangement uses TRBV24-1 and TRBJ2-3, with 8 positions matching TRBD2. The CDR3 is made up of 15 amino acids. V lost 4 bases and J lost 3; bases outside the gene matches: 5. The germline CDR1 and CDR2 sequences are KGHDR and SFDVKD. The CDR3, as DNA: TGTGCCACCAGTGACCCCGGGGGGGCGACAGATACGCAGTATTTT. Translating it yields CATSDPGGATDTQYF.

This clone was detected only a few times. The chain couples TRBV5-4 to TRBJ2-5; 13 nucleotides line up with TRBD2. From germline, CDR1 is SGHNT and CDR2 YYREEE (reference sequence). V was clipped by 4 bases and J by 5 bases; unmatched bases: 2. This CDR3 region has 14 residues. The DNA of the CDR3 is TGTGCCAGCAGCAAGGGACTAGCGGGGGAGACCCAGTACTTC. Its translation: CASSKGLAGETQYF.

This sequence joins TRBV7-3 and TRBJ2-5, with D possibly being TRBD1 (6 bases). Trimming stripped 3 bases from V and 4 bases from J, with 9 bases between. This CDR3 is 13 amino acids long. CDR1 and CDR2 (germline): SGHTA, FQGTGA. This CDR3 is CASSFDRRETQYF. The DNA of the CDR3 is TGTGCCAGCAGCTTCGACAGGAGAGAGACCCAGTACTTC.

This rearrangement joins TRBV24-1 to TRBJ1-2, with TRBD1 as a possible D gene (5 bases). The CDR3 sequence is 14 residues long. V lost 0 bases and J 7 bases, leaving 11 bases between the germline ends. CDR1 and CDR2 from the germline V gene are KGHDR and SFDVKD. The CDR3 bases are TGTGCCACCAGTGATTTGCAAGATGGGGCTGGCTACACCTTC. Its translation: CATSDLQDGAGYTF.

This rearrangement joins TRBV7-6 to TRBJ2-2; D uncertain. Trimming removed 5 bases from V and 4 bases from J, with 8 bases in between. The CDR3 is 13 amino acids. The germline V gene has CDR1 SGHVS and CDR2 FNYEAQ. As DNA, the CDR3 is TGTGCCAGCAGCCCCCGTAGCACCGGGGAGCTGTTTTTT. It codes for CASSPRSTGELFF.

Concerning this clone itself: Different DNA sequences within this sample yield the same CDR3. The chain recombines TRBV5-1 with TRBJ2-5; 7 nucleotides line up with TRBD2. The CDR3 loop spans 15 amino acids. CDR1 is SGHRS and CDR2 is YFSETQ in the germline V gene. J lost 5 bases, V lost 1 base, and 8 bases had no gene match. The CDR3 coding sequence is TGCGCCAGCAGCTTGTTAAGGGGAGGGCAGGAGACCCAGTACTTC. Encoded protein: CASSLLRGGQETQYF. Together with reference TRBV5-1 and TRBJ2-5, the CDR3 gives the full variable domain: KAGVTQTPRYLIKTRGQQVTLSCSPISGHRSVSWYQQTPGQGLQFLFEYFSETQRNKGNFPGRFSGRQFSNSRSEMNVSTLELGDSALYLCASSLLRGGQETQYFGPGTRLLVL.

The chain links TRBV10-2 to TRBJ2-2; weak D call: TRBD1 (6 bases). Trimming shortened V by 10 bases and J by 4 bases, and 16 bases separated the two germline ends. This CDR3 has 14 residues. Germline CDR1 is WSHSY and CDR2 is SAAADI. The CDR3 DNA follows: TGCGCCACCTCCCAGACAGGAACCACCGGGGAGCTGTTTTTT. Amino acids: CATSQTGTTGELFF.

The chain is built from TRBV9 and TRBJ1-6; tentatively, D is TRBD1 (5 bases). The V gene's germline CDR1 is SGDLS and CDR2 YYNGEE. This CDR3 is 15 amino acids long. V lost 3 bases and J 5 bases, leaving 12 bases between the germline ends. The CDR3 spells CASSDRTQDNSPLHF. The DNA for the CDR3 is TGTGCCAGCAGCGACAGGACCCAGGATAATTCACCCCTCCACTTT.

This clone was found a few times. The rearrangement uses TRBV5-5 and TRBJ2-1; D may be TRBD1 (6 bases). Looked up from germline, CDR1 is SGHKS and CDR2 is YYEKEE (reference sequence). CDR3 length: 16 residues. Trimming removed 2 bases from V and 2 bases from J, with 14 bases in between. CDR3 in amino acids: CASSFPGDRTYNEQFF. DNA of the CDR3: TGTGCCAGCAGCTTCCCAGGGGATCGCACCTACAATGAGCAGTTCTTC.

The rearrangement uses TRBV28 and TRBJ1-1; D unclear. CDR3 length: 13 amino acids. V lost 4 bases, J lost 7 bases, and 13 bases lay in between. CDR1 is MDHEN and CDR2 is SYDVKM in the germline V gene. For the CDR3, the DNA is TGTGCCAGCAGTTCCCCCCTATCCGGTGAAGCTTTCTTT. Amino acid sequence: CASSSPLSGEAFF.

This chain joins TRBV3-1 (or the pseudogene TRBV3-2) and TRBJ1-6; possible D gene TRBD1, 5 bases. Germline CDR1 LGHDT, CDR2 YNNKEL (reference sequence). V lost 4 bases and J lost 7, with 14 bases in between. The CDR3 is made up of 15 amino acids. In DNA, the CDR3 is TGTGCCAGCAGCCTCGCCGCGGGACCCAATTCACCCCTCCACTTT. As protein: CASSLAAGPNSPLHF.

The CDR3 sequence: CASSLGLRDYDPSQYF. CDR3 nucleotide sequence: TGCGCCAGCAGCTTGGGGCTCCGGGACTACGACCCTTCGCAGTATTTT. The rearrangement joins TRBV5-1 to TRBJ2-3; 7 nucleotides match TRBD2. This CDR3 contains 16 residues. The junction had 14 bases not matched to a gene; V was cut back by 0 bases and J by 10 bases. The germline V gene encodes CDR1 SGHRS and CDR2 YFSETQ.

The chain uses TRBV6-5 and TRBJ1-4; 7 nucleotides match TRBD1. Germline CDR1 is MNHEY and CDR2 is SVGAGI. The CDR3 is 15 residues long. V lost 4 bases, J lost 11 bases, and 13 bases stayed unmatched. The CDR3 spells CASSSFQGVNRKLFF. CDR3 DNA: TGTGCCAGCAGTTCCTTTCAGGGGGTTAACCGGAAACTGTTTTTT.

The chain is built from TRBV5-1 and TRBJ2-7, with D perhaps TRBD1 (6 bases). Germline loops: CDR1 SGHRS, CDR2 YFSETQ. The CDR3 loop spans 13 amino acids. Trimming removed 4 bases at V and 1 base at J, with 9 bases between. The CDR3 is CASSRGQSYEQYF. In DNA, the CDR3 is TGCGCCAGCAGCCGCGGACAGTCCTACGAGCAGTACTTC.

The rearrangement joins TRBV4-1 to TRBJ1-1, with unresolved D. Germline CDR1 MGHRA, CDR2 YSYEKL. V lost 1 base and J 0 bases, leaving 9 bases between the germline ends. CDR3 length: 15 residues. CDR3 coding DNA: TGCGCCAGCAGCCAAGTTCTCAGGATGAACACTGAAGCTTTCTTT. Protein sequence: CASSQVLRMNTEAFF.

The V gene is TRBV7-2, the J gene TRBJ2-3, with D hard to call. Deletions cut 2 bases from V and 0 bases from J, with 9 bases between. Germline CDR1 is SGHTA and CDR2 is FQGNSA. The CDR3 has 15 amino acids. The CDR3 protein is CASSLFYASTDTQYF. The CDR3 region has the DNA TGTGCCAGCAGCTTATTCTACGCGAGCACAGATACGCAGTATTTT.

In nucleotides, the CDR3 is TGTGCCAGCAGCCAGGGGTTTAATGAAAAACTGTTTTTT. Translated: CASSQGFNEKLFF. The genes are TRBV9 and TRBJ1-4; D is perhaps TRBD1 (6 bases). V shed 4 bases and J shed 4 bases, with 8 bases lying between them. Germline assignment: CDR1 SGDLS and CDR2 YYNGEE. The length of the CDR3 is 13 residues.

The V call is TRBV15, the J call TRBJ2-3; D gene unclear. Germline V gene lookup returns CDR1 LNHNV and CDR2 YYDKDF (reference sequence). V shed 0 bases and J shed 3 bases, with 4 bases lying between them. The CDR3 extends over 13 amino acids. CDR3 sequence (DNA): TGTGCCACCAGCAGAGATCCGACAGATACGCAGTATTTT. It specifies CATSRDPTDTQYF.

The chain joins TRBV27 to TRBJ2-5; 8 nucleotides line up with TRBD2. The CDR3 is 15 residues long. CDR1 MNHEY and CDR2 SMNVEV come from the germline V gene (reference sequence). V lost 7 bases and J lost 3; bases outside the gene matches: 10. The CDR3 nucleotides are TGTGCCAGCATGAAAGGGACTAGACGAGAAGAGACCCAGTACTTC. As protein: CASMKGTRREETQYF.

V and J are TRBV3-1 (or the pseudogene TRBV3-2) and TRBJ2-7, with 8 bases that match TRBD1. The V segment lost 5 bases and the J segment 2 bases; nucleotides outside the gene matches: 11. From germline, CDR1 is LGHDT and CDR2 YNNKEL (reference sequence). The CDR3 loop spans 16 amino acids. Here the CDR3 DNA reads TGTGCCAGCAGCAAATTACAGGGGGACCTAACCTACGAGCAGTACTTC. Protein sequence: CASSKLQGDLTYEQYF.